This T cell receptor beta chain was identified in a study of cytomegalovirus exposure and HLA in healthy donors. J was trimmed by 8 bases and V by 4 bases; bases with no gene match: 7. The germline V gene has CDR1 SGHRS and CDR2 YFSETQ. This CDR3 spans 14 amino acids. With 60 Vbeta and 13 Jbeta primers, the PCR was carried out. Clones were read by immunoSEQ multiplex PCR, and TCRdb kept only the in-frame ones, dropping some. The sample carries about 160,000 clones, about 72% recorded once. The sequence was collected from a male donor in good health and CMV-seronegative. Material: PBMCs. The V call is TRBV5-1, the J call TRBJ2-3; 10 nucleotides line up with TRBD2. For the CDR3, the DNA is TGCGCCAGCAGCCCGCTAGCGGGGGCCGGTACGCAGTATTTT. Translating gives CASSPLAGAGTQYF.